Sequencing of this T cell receptor (beta chain) was carried out in a study of post-analysis software for immune sequencing data. Study-wide background: Some patients lacked subtype; others had relapsing-remitting, secondary progressive or progressive-relapsing disease. Study results and limitations: The authors found that F measure strongly co-clustered same-batch samples. Normalized Chao1 diversity was significantly lower in multiple sclerosis patients than in controls. Patients showed TRBV5-6, TRBV5-1 and TRBV20-1 among 4 or 5 TRBV segments more frequent than in controls.

The TCR beta cDNA libraries contained unique molecular identifiers. A population of roughly 0.95 to 10 million T cells gave rise to about half a million cDNA molecules. TCRdb reprocessed the PCR reads via MiXCR and lists one record per CDR3 protein. Of some 450,000 distinct CDR3 sequences in the sample, nearly 45% were seen once. Looked up from germline, CDR1 is SNHLY and CDR2 is FYNNEI. This CDR3 is 14 amino acids long. V lost 1 base and J 0 bases, leaving 5 bases between the germline ends. A remark on this clonotype: The antigen is undetermined.

V usage is TRBV2 and J usage is TRBJ2-3; D is unclear. The clonotype was recovered from a girl aged 5-17 years with multiple sclerosis. Sequenced: blood. The CDR3 nucleotides are TGTGCCAGCAGTGAAGGGCTGAGCACAGATACGCAGTATTTT. It specifies CASSEGLSTDTQYF.